This TCR beta chain came from a study of technical replicates of blood from a few donors. This CDR3 spans 13 amino acids. Germline lookup yields CDR1 MGHDK and CDR2 SYGVNS. V was shortened by 6 bases and J by 2 bases, with 10 bases between the two germline ends. Data came from immunoSEQ multiplex PCR; TCRdb stores just in-frame clones and leaves some out. The sample holds around 13,000 clones; almost 85% are singletons and the top ten take roughly 10%. The source material was PBMCs. The sequence came from a human donor in good health. V gene TRBV25-1 combines with J gene TRBJ2-5; D is uncertain. CDR3 amino acids: CASSRPEQETQYF. The CDR3 nucleotides are TGTGCCAGCAGCAGGCCGGAACAAGAGACCCAGTACTTC.